One and the same sample provided the 4 T cell receptor beta chains below, sequenced in a study of technical replicates of blood from a handful of donors (dated 2017 in TCRdb). The method was the immunoSEQ multiplex PCR assay. In its TCRdb copy, this immuneACCESS table keeps in-frame sequences only and misses some clones. Where compared with another copy, unresolved V genes explain less than half of these, and the others have no known cause. The sample has roughly 92,000 clones on record, approximately 96% of them singletons. Jointly, the top ten make up roughly 0.33% of the sample. Input material: T cells isolated from PBMCs. These receptors were collected from a human donor in good health.

A single count supports this clone. V is TRBV20-1 and J is TRBJ2-7; D possibly corresponds to TRBD2 (6 bases). The CDR3 contains 11 residues. From germline, CDR1 is DFQATT and CDR2 SNEGSKA (reference sequence). The ends were cut back, 3 bases at V and 5 bases at J, with 8 bases in the middle. The CDR3: CSARGGNEQYF. In nucleotides, the CDR3 is TGCAGTGCTAGGGGGGGAAACGAGCAGTACTTC.

The chain combines TRBV2 with TRBJ1-5; D gene ambiguous. CDR3 length: 12 residues. Per germline, CDR1 SNHLY and CDR2 FYNNEI. Trimming pared 8 bases from V and 7 bases from J, leaving 12 bases between. The DNA for the CDR3 is TGTGCCAGCGCTTCCAGGCCCCAGCCCCAGCATTTT. It encodes CASASRPQPQHF.

The chain has TRBV7-3 and TRBJ2-2, with D perhaps matching TRBD1 (5 bases). V shed 3 bases and J shed 4 bases, with 9 bases lying between them. Looked up from germline, CDR1 is SGHTA and CDR2 is FQGTGA. This CDR3 region has 14 residues. CDR3 amino acids: CASSFSQGTGELFF. For the CDR3, the DNA is TGTGCCAGCAGCTTCTCCCAGGGCACCGGGGAGCTGTTTTTT.

This chain links TRBV11-3 with TRBJ2-7; TRBD2 aligns across 8 bases. This CDR3 is 18 amino acids long. J was trimmed by 2 bases and V by 2 bases; bases with no gene match: 14. Germline CDR1 reads SGHNT; CDR2 reads YENEEA. The CDR3 sequence is CASSLKPVLAGRAYEQYF. As DNA, the CDR3 is TGTGCCAGCAGCTTAAAACCGGTATTAGCGGGACGCGCCTACGAGCAGTACTTC. Full variable domain (remainder filled in from reference TRBV11-3 and TRBJ2-7): EAGVVQSPRYKIIEKKQPVAFWCNPISGHNTLYWYLQNLGQGPELLIRYENEEAVDDSQLPKDRFSAERLKGVDSTLKIQPAELGDSAVYLCASSLKPVLAGRAYEQYFGPGTRLTVT.